The present entry profiles one T cell receptor (beta chain) with its context. This CDR3 has 20 amino acids. Germline assignment: CDR1 LGHDT and CDR2 YNNKEL (reference sequence). The junction had 13 bases not matched to a gene; V was cut back by 4 bases and J by 5 bases. This sample was included in a study of blood T cell repertoires in COVID-19. About the study: PBMCs, B-cell-depleted T cells, or T cells provided the cDNA or gDNA that made up the material.

Original analysis: Estimated nucleated cell counts came from reference gene primer amplification. Libraries were prepared by immunoSEQ multiplex PCR; TCRdb keeps only in-frame clonotypes and omits some of them. V, J and clone size reflect that table, while D and trimming were determined from the DNA. Of approximately 150,000 clones in the sample, approximately 90% were seen once. The specimen sequenced was peripheral blood. The TCR comes from a man aged 45-65 years with active or convalescent COVID-19. The chain recombines TRBV3-1 (or the pseudogene TRBV3-2) with TRBJ2-2, with TRBD2 matching over 16 bases. The CDR3 sequence is CASSPEFPGLAGGRTGELFF. The DNA for the CDR3 is TGTGCCAGCAGCCCCGAATTTCCGGGACTAGCGGGGGGGCGAACCGGGGAGCTGTTTTTT.